The rows below give T cell receptor beta chains drawn from one sample of a study of CD8+ T cells in alopecia areata. Sequencing was performed with immunoSEQ multiplex PCR; in TCRdb, only in-frame clones are kept and a portion is missing. The table lists a few thousand clones, around two thirds of them singletons, with about 9.3% in the top ten. The sequencing sample was made of skin. The receptors derive from a human donor in good health. The CDR3 runs from the conserved cysteine through the conserved F or W. The D gene is left open where the match is weak. Expanded clones get a size class; other rows say once, few or many, or leave the size out.

clone size: once
V gene: TRBV7-7
J gene: TRBJ2-3
D gene: .
CDR3 length: 19
CDR3 protein: CASSLEGTRTQGPTDTQYF
CDR3 DNA: TGTGCTAGCAGCTTAGAGGGAACGAGAACCCAAGGACCCACAGATACGCAGTATTTT

clone size: .
V gene: TRBV4-2
J gene: TRBJ2-3
D gene: .
CDR3 length: 15
CDR3 protein: CASSRDGRGTDTQYF
CDR3 DNA: TGTGCCAGCAGCCGCGATGGGCGGGGCACAGATACGCAGTATTTT

clone size: .
V gene: TRBV4-2
J gene: TRBJ2-5
D gene: TRBD2
CDR3 length: 16
CDR3 protein: CASSQVTSGTGETQYF
CDR3 DNA: TGTGCCAGCAGCCAAGTAACTAGCGGCACGGGGGAGACCCAGTACTTC

clone size: once
V gene: TRBV11-2
J gene: TRBJ2-5
D gene: .
CDR3 length: 17
CDR3 protein: CASSLDMAGSSQETQYF
CDR3 DNA: TGTGCCAGCAGCTTAGATATGGCCGGATCGAGCCAAGAGACCCAGTACTTC

clone size: .
V gene: TRBV6-4
J gene: TRBJ2-1
D gene: TRBD1
CDR3 length: 15
CDR3 protein: CASSDSRTGGNEQFF
CDR3 DNA: TGTGCCAGCAGTGACTCTCGGACAGGGGGTAATGAGCAGTTCTTC

clone size: .
V gene: TRBV23-1
J gene: TRBJ2-7
D gene: .
CDR3 length: 18
CDR3 protein: CASSQSHTGPIVGYEQYF
CDR3 DNA: TGCGCCAGCAGTCAATCTCATACAGGCCCAATCGTCGGGTACGAGCAGTACTTC

clone size: .
V gene: TRBV28
J gene: TRBJ2-3
D gene: TRBD2
CDR3 length: 16
CDR3 protein: CASSPNVAGGPDTQYF
CDR3 DNA: TGTGCCAGCAGCCCCAATGTGGCGGGGGGCCCAGATACGCAGTATTTT

clone size: .
V gene: TRBV29-1
J gene: TRBJ2-5
D gene: .
CDR3 length: 16
CDR3 protein: CSVEGRWGVFQETQYF
CDR3 DNA: TGCAGCGTTGAGGGCAGATGGGGGGTTTTCCAAGAGACCCAGTACTTC

clone size: .
V gene: TRBV7-9
J gene: TRBJ1-6
D gene: TRBD1
CDR3 length: 13
CDR3 protein: CASSLDRGTTLHF
CDR3 DNA: TGTGCCAGCAGCTTAGACAGGGGCACAACCCTCCACTTT

clone size: .
V gene: TRBV18
J gene: TRBJ1-5
D gene: .
CDR3 length: 16
CDR3 protein: CASSPFGGDSNQPQHF
CDR3 DNA: TGTGCCAGCTCACCCTTCGGTGGGGATAGCAATCAGCCCCAGCATTTT

clone size: .
V gene: TRBV7-2
J gene: TRBJ2-5
D gene: TRBD2
CDR3 length: 14
CDR3 protein: CASSRSGAGETQYF
CDR3 DNA: TGTGCCAGCAGCCGTAGCGGGGCGGGGGAGACCCAGTACTTC

clone size: .
V gene: TRBV30
J gene: TRBJ1-1
D gene: .
CDR3 length: 12
CDR3 protein: CAWSEVGTEAFF
CDR3 DNA: TGTGCCTGGAGTGAGGTTGGCACTGAAGCTTTCTTT

clone size: few
V gene: TRBV5-1
J gene: TRBJ2-1
D gene: TRBD2
CDR3 length: 15
CDR3 protein: CASSLGPGLANEQFF
CDR3 DNA: TGCGCCAGCAGCTTGGGACCGGGACTAGCAAATGAGCAGTTCTTC

clone size: .
V gene: TRBV19
J gene: TRBJ1-2
D gene: .
CDR3 length: 11
CDR3 protein: CASRLQYGYTF
CDR3 DNA: TGTGCCAGCCGACTTCAGTATGGCTACACCTTC

clone size: .
V gene: TRBV2
J gene: TRBJ2-1
D gene: .
CDR3 length: 12
CDR3 protein: CACSGPYNEQFF
CDR3 DNA: TGTGCCTGCAGTGGTCCCTACAATGAGCAGTTCTTC

clone size: few
V gene: TRBV2
J gene: TRBJ2-7
D gene: .
CDR3 length: 11
CDR3 protein: CASSQGYEQYF
CDR3 DNA: TGTGCCAGCAGTCAGGGGTACGAGCAGTACTTC

clone size: .
V gene: TRBV5-6
J gene: TRBJ2-1
D gene: TRBD2
CDR3 length: 17
CDR3 protein: CASSLRPRGGASREQFF
CDR3 DNA: TGTGCCAGCAGCCTCCGGCCTCGGGGGGGCGCGTCCCGCGAGCAGTTCTTC

clone size: .
V gene: TRBV7-8
J gene: TRBJ2-1
D gene: .
CDR3 length: 13
CDR3 protein: CASRRTAYNEQFF
CDR3 DNA: TGTGCCAGCAGACGTACCGCCTACAATGAGCAGTTCTTC

clone size: .
V gene: TRBV7-2
J gene: TRBJ2-2
D gene: .
CDR3 length: 16
CDR3 protein: CASSLGPGANTGELFF
CDR3 DNA: TGTGCCAGCAGCTTAGGGCCAGGGGCGAACACCGGGGAGCTGTTTTTT

clone size: .
V gene: TRBV10-2
J gene: TRBJ2-2
D gene: TRBD1
CDR3 length: 16
CDR3 protein: CASSLRTGGETGELFF
CDR3 DNA: TGCGCCAGCAGTTTAAGGACAGGGGGCGAGACCGGGGAGCTGTTTTTT

clone size: few
V gene: TRBV6-1
J gene: TRBJ2-4
D gene: TRBD1
CDR3 length: 14
CDR3 protein: CASGGTGGRDIQYF
CDR3 DNA: TGTGCCAGCGGCGGGACAGGGGGCCGGGACATTCAGTACTTC

clone size: once
V gene: TRBV7-2
J gene: TRBJ1-5
D gene: .
CDR3 length: 18
CDR3 protein: CASSLGGGTSYSNQPQHF
CDR3 DNA: TGTGCCAGCAGCTTAGGAGGCGGGACATCTTATAGCAATCAGCCCCAGCATTTT

clone size: few
V gene: TRBV29-1
J gene: TRBJ2-5
D gene: .
CDR3 length: 15
CDR3 protein: CSVEDRSSYQETQYF
CDR3 DNA: TGCAGCGTTGAAGATCGTAGCAGTTACCAAGAGACCCAGTACTTC

clone size: .
V gene: TRBV25-1
J gene: TRBJ2-5
D gene: TRBD2
CDR3 length: 15
CDR3 protein: CASTSGRSGGETQYF
CDR3 DNA: TGTGCCAGTACTAGCGGGAGGTCGGGTGGAGAGACCCAGTACTTC

clone size: .
V gene: TRBV5-1
J gene: TRBJ2-3
D gene: .
CDR3 length: 15
CDR3 protein: CASSIGGYSTDTQYF
CDR3 DNA: TGCGCCAGCAGCATCGGGGGATACAGCACAGATACGCAGTATTTT